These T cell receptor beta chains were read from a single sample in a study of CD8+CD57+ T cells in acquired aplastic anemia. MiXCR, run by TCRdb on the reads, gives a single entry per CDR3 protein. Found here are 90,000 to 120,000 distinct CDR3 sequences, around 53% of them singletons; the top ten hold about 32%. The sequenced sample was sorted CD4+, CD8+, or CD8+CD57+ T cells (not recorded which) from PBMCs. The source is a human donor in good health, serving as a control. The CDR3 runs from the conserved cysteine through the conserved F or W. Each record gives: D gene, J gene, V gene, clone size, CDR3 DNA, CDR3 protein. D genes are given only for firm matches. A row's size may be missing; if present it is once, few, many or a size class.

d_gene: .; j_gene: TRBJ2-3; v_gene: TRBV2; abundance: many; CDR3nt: TGTGCCAGCAGTCCTACGCTAGTCCCGGGACTTGTAGATACGCAGTATTTT; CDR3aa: CASSPTLVPGLVDTQYF
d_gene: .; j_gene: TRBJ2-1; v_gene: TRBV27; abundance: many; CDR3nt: TGTGCCAGCAGTTTAGGCGAGGGCTTCGGGCAGTTCTTC; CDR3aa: CASSLGEGFGQFF
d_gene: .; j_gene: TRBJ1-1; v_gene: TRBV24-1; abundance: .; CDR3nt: TGTGCCACCACCAGGGCCGCGAACACTGAAGCTTTCTTT; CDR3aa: CATTRAANTEAFF
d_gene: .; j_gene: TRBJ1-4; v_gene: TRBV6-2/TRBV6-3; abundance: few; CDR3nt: TGTGCCAGCAGACGGGCCGCAACTAATGAAAAACTGTTTTTT; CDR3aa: CASRRAATNEKLFF
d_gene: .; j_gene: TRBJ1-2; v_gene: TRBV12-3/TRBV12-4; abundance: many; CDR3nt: TGTGCCAGCAGTTTCTTCTTGGGGGATGGCTACACCTTC; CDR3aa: CASSFFLGDGYTF
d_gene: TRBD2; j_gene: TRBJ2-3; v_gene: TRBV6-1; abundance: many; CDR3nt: TGTGCCAGCAGGGGTCCGGGACTAACAAACACAGATACGCAGTATTTT; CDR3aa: CASRGPGLTNTDTQYF
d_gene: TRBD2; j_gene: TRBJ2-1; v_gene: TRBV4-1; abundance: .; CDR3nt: TGCGCCAGCAGCCAACCGACTAGCGGGGGGTTTTATGAGCACTTCTTC; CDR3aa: CASSQPTSGGFYEHFF
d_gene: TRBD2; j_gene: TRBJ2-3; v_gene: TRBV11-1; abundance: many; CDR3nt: TGTGCCAGCAGCCGCTCGGGACTAGCGGGTTCAGATACGCAGTATTTT; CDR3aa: CASSRSGLAGSDTQYF
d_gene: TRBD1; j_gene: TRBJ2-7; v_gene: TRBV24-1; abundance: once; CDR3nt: TGTGCCACCAGTGATTTGGGGACAGGGGGCGGTCAGTACTTC; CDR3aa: CATSDLGTGGGQYF
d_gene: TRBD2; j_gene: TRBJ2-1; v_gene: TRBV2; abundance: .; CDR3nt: TGTGCCAGCAGTGAACAGCGGGGGAACAATGAGCAGTTCTTC; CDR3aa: CASSEQRGNNEQFF
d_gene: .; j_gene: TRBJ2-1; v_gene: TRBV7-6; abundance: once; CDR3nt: TGTGCCAGCAGCTTAGGCGTAAGTGTTGAGCAGTTCTTC; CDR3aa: CASSLGVSVEQFF
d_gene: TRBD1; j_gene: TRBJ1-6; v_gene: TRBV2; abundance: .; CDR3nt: TGTGCCAGCAGTGGAAGGGGGCAGGGGTCACCCCTCCACTTT; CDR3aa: CASSGRGQGSPLHF
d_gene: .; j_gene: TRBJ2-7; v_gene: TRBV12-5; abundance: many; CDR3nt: TGTGCTAGTGGATGGAGGGTGAACGAGCAGTACTTC; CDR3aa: CASGWRVNEQYF
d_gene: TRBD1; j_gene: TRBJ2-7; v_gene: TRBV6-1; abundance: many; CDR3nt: TGTGCCAGCAGCCGCCCGGGACAGGGTTCCGAGCAGTACTTC; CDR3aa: CASSRPGQGSEQYF
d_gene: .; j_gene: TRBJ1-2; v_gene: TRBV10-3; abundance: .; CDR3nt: TGTGCCAGCAGGGACGCTGGCCGGGGCTATGGCTACACCTTC; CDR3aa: CASRDAGRGYGYTF
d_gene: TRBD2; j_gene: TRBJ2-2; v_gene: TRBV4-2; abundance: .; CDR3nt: TGTGCCAGCAGCCCCTCCTCGACTAGCGGGCCCACTCGAGGCACCGGGGAGCTGTTTTTT; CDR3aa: CASSPSSTSGPTRGTGELFF
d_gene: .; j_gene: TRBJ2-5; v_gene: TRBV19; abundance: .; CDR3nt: TGTGCCAGTAGTGAAAGGGGGTTCCAAGAGACCCAGTACTTC; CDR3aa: CASSERGFQETQYF
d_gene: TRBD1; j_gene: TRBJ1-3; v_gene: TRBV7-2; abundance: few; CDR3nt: TGTGCCAGCAGCTTAGCAACAGGGGGCTTTGGAAACACCATATATTTT; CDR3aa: CASSLATGGFGNTIYF
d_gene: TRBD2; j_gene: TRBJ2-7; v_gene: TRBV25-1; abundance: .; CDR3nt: TGTGCCAGCAGCATAACTAGCGGACCTTACGAGCAGTACTTC; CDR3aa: CASSITSGPYEQYF
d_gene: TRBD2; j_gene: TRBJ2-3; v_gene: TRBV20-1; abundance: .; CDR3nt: TGCAGTGCCCCCGGGGCGGGAGGGGATACGCAGTATTTT; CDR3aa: CSAPGAGGDTQYF
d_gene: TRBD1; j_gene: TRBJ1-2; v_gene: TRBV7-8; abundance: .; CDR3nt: TGTGCCAGCAGCTTAGGAGGACAGGCCATATCCTATGGCTACACCTTC; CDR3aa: CASSLGGQAISYGYTF
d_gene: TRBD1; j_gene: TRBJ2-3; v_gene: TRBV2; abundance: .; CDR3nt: TGTGCCAGCAGTGCGACAGGGGGGGATACGCAGTATTTT; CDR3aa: CASSATGGDTQYF
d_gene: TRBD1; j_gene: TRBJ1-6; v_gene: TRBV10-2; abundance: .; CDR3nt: TGCGCCTCGTCCCGGGACAGGAGCTCCTATAATTCACCCCTCCACTTT; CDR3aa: CASSRDRSSYNSPLHF
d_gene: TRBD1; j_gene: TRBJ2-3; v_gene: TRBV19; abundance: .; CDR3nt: TGTGCCAGTAGTCCGGGACAGGGAAAGGGAGATACGCAGTATTTT; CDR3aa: CASSPGQGKGDTQYF
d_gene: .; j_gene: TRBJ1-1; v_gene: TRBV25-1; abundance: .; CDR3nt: TGTGCCAGCAGCTTTGGGTCGGTGCTGAACACTGAAGCTTTCTTT; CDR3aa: CASSFGSVLNTEAFF
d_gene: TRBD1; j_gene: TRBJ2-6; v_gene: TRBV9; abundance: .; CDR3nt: TGTGCCAGCAGCTCCCACAGGGGCTCTGGGGCCAACGTCCTGACTTTC; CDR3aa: CASSSHRGSGANVLTF
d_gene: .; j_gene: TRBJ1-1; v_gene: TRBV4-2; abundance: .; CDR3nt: TGTGCCAGCAGCCAAGATAACCTGGGGATGAACACTGAAGCTTTCTTT; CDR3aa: CASSQDNLGMNTEAFF
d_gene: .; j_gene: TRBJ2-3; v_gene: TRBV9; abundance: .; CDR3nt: TGTGCCAGCAGCGCCTTGACAGGCGGGGCCACAGATACGCAGTATTTT; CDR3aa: CASSALTGGATDTQYF
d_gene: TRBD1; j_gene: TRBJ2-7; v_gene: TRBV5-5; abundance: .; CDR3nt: TGTGCCAGCAGTCCGGGACAGGGGGTCGAGCAGTACTTC; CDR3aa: CASSPGQGVEQYF
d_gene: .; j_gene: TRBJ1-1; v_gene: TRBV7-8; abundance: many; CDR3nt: TGTGCCAGCAGCCCATGGGTCGCGAACACTGAAGCTTTCTTT; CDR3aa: CASSPWVANTEAFF
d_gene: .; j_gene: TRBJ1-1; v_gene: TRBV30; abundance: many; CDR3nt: TGTGCCTGGAGTCATGGGTTGGGCACTGAAGCTTTCTTT; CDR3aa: CAWSHGLGTEAFF
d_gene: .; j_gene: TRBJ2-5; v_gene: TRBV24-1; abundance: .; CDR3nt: TGTGCCACCAGTGATCCGGCGAGGGGGGAGACCCAGTACTTC; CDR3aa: CATSDPARGETQYF
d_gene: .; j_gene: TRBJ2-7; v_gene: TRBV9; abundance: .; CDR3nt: TGTGCCAGCAGCCAGGGAGGCCCCTACGAGCAGTACTTC; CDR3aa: CASSQGGPYEQYF
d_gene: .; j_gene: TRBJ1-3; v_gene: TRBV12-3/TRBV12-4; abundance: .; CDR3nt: TGTGCCAGCAGCTCCGGAGGGTTTTCTGGAAACACCATATATTTT; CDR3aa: CASSSGGFSGNTIYF
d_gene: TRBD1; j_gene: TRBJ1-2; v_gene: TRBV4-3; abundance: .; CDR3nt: TGCGCCAGCAGCCAAGATCGGGGGGGGACAGCGTTAACCTTC; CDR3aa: CASSQDRGGTALTF
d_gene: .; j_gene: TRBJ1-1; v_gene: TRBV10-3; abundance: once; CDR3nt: TGTGCCATCGGGGGGGTCGGGGGCCAGCGGGACACTGAAGCTTTCTTT; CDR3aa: CAIGGVGGQRDTEAFF
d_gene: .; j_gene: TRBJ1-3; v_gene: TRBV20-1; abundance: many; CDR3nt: TGCAGTGCAAGGTCAGGTCCCTCTGGAAACACCATATATTTT; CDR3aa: CSARSGPSGNTIYF
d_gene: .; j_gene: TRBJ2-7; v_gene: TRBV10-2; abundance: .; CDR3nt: TGCGCCAGCAGCCGGGACGAGACCTACGAGCAGTACTTC; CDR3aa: CASSRDETYEQYF
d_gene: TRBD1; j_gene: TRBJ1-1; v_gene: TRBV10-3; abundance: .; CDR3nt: TGTGCCATCAGTCGTACAGGGGGCACGAACACTGAAGCTTTCTTT; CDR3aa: CAISRTGGTNTEAFF
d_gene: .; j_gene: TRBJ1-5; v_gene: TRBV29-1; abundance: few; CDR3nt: TGCAGCGTAGGGGATGGCAATCAGCCCCAGCATTTT; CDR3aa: CSVGDGNQPQHF
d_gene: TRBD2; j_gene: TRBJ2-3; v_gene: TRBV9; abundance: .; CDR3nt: TGTGCCAGCAGCGAAACTAGCGGGGGGTACACAGATACGCAGTATTTT; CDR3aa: CASSETSGGYTDTQYF
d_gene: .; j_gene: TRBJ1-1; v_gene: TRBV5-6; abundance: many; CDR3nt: TGTGCCAGCAGCTTGGGGGGGACCAACACTGAAGCTTTCTTT; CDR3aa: CASSLGGTNTEAFF
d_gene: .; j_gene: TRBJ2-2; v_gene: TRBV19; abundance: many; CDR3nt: TGTGCCAGTAGTATTATCCTTGGAGTAGGCGGGACCGGGGAGCTGTTTTTT; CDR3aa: CASSIILGVGGTGELFF